This TCR beta chain was captured in a study of cytomegalovirus exposure and HLA in healthy donors. Sequencing was performed with immunoSEQ multiplex PCR; in TCRdb, only in-frame clones are kept and a portion is missing. Among about 360,000 clones, 86% were seen once, and the ten largest hold around 0.8%. This clone has more than one count but fewer than ten. Its antigen is currently unknown. Separate from the roughly 700-subject first cohort, the 120-subject validation cohort was the one that the donors belonged to. The study's findings and limits: The study listed about 150 cytomegalovirus-associated TCR beta chains. The majority of TCR sequences were rare, yet some public TCRs appeared in many donors.

Sequencing was done on a sample of PBMCs. The sequence came from a woman in her late teens or twenties in good health and CMV-seronegative.

The CDR3 DNA is TGTGCCAGCAGCCTAACGGGGGTCACCGGGGAGCTGTTTTTT. This translates into CASSLTGVTGELFF. The genes are TRBV28 and TRBJ2-2, with D perhaps matching TRBD2 (6 bases). Germline values: CDR1 MDHEN, CDR2 SYDVKM. The CDR3 is 14 amino acids. Trimming cost V 6 bases and J 4 bases, with 12 bases left between them.